These 30 T cell receptor beta chains share one sample of origin, sequenced in a study of OX40 agonist ivuxolimab in advanced cancers. Data came from immunoSEQ multiplex PCR; TCRdb stores just in-frame clones and leaves some out. The sample holds tens of thousands of clones; 87% are singletons and the top ten take roughly 1.8%. Sequencing was performed on CD4+ or CD8+ T cells sorted from blood, taken in a trial of the OX40 agonist ivuxolimab. These receptors came from an adult with an advanced solid tumor such as melanoma, head and neck, liver or kidney cancer.

This clone was seen just once. This chain connects TRBV7-9 to TRBJ2-1, with 8 bases that match TRBD2. Trimming cost V 2 bases and J 10 bases; bases outside gene matches: 10. The germline CDR1 and CDR2 sequences are SEHNR and FQNEAQ (reference sequence). The CDR3 has 15 residues. The CDR3 spells CASSLTPPGGWEQFF. The CDR3 nucleotides are TGTGCCAGCAGCTTAACCCCCCCGGGAGGGTGGGAGCAGTTCTTC. The variable domain in full, completed from reference TRBV7-9 and TRBJ2-1, reads DTGVSQNPRHKITKRGQNVTFRCDPISEHNRLYWYRQTLGQGPEFLTYFQNEAQLEKSRLLSDRFSAERPKGSFSTLEIQRTEQGDSAMYLCASSLTPPGGWEQFFGPGTRLTVL.

This rearrangement joins TRBV27 to TRBJ1-5, with D possibly TRBD1 on 5 matching bases. Germline V lookup: CDR1 MNHEY, CDR2 SMNVEV (reference sequence). V lost 1 base and J lost 2, with 9 bases in between. The CDR3 is made up of 15 amino acids. CDR3 sequence: CASSLLSQGNQPQHF. DNA for the CDR3: TGTGCCAGCAGTTTATTATCACAGGGCAATCAGCCCCAGCATTTT.

This chain joins TRBV5-1 and TRBJ2-2, with 14 nucleotides matching TRBD2. CDR3 length: 17 residues. The junction had 9 bases not matched to a gene; V was cut back by 4 bases and J by 7 bases. Germline CDR1 SGHRS, CDR2 YFSETQ. DNA for the CDR3: TGCGCCAGCAGCCCCAGACTAGCGGGAGGGCCGATCGGGGAGCTGTTTTTT. Translation: CASSPRLAGGPIGELFF.

The gene calls are TRBV6-1 and TRBJ2-3; 8 bases are shared with TRBD2. The CDR3 length is 15 residues. CDR1 is MNHNS and CDR2 is SASEGT in the germline V gene. Losses at the gene ends were 1 base for V and 5 bases for J; bases not matched to a gene: 5. The CDR3 reads CASSEERGQGDTQYF. The CDR3 bases are TGTGCCAGCAGTGAAGAGCGGGGGCAGGGAGATACGCAGTATTTT.

The CDR3 region is CASSRRQGTYNEQFF. For the CDR3, the DNA is TGTGCCAGCAGCAGAAGACAGGGCACCTACAATGAGCAGTTCTTC. This sequence joins TRBV7-2 and TRBJ2-1, with TRBD1 identical over 7 bases. The germline CDR1 and CDR2 sequences are SGHTA and FQGNSA. V trimming: 5 bases; J trimming: 2 bases; junction bases outside the gene matches: 6. The CDR3 totals 15 residues.

J is TRBJ1-1 and V is TRBV18; D is unclear. The CDR3 spans 13 residues. CDR1 and CDR2 (germline): KGHSH, LQKENI. V lost 3 bases, J lost 1 base, and 6 bases lay in between. DNA for the CDR3: TGTGCCAGCTCACCGGAGGGGAACACTGAAGCTTTCTTT. This translates into CASSPEGNTEAFF.

The rearrangement joins TRBV9 to TRBJ2-7; D is uncertain. Germline V gives CDR1 SGDLS, CDR2 YYNGEE. This CDR3 spans 14 amino acids. Trimming took off 3 bases at V and 5 bases at J, with 15 bases between the two ends. CDR3 nucleotides: TGTGCCAGCAGCGAGGAAGGCTGGTCGGACGAGCAGTACTTC. Residues: CASSEEGWSDEQYF.

V gene TRBV27 combines with J gene TRBJ2-5; 10 bases align to TRBD1. The germline CDR1 and CDR2 sequences are MNHEY and SMNVEV (reference sequence). The J segment lost 1 base and the V segment lost 5 bases, leaving 7 bases of the junction unmatched. CDR3 length: 16 amino acids. The CDR3 sequence: CASSTRTGGVQETQYF. CDR3 DNA: TGTGCCAGCAGTACGCGGACAGGGGGGGTCCAAGAGACCCAGTACTTC.

In this sample, this clone turned up once. The J gene is TRBJ1-1, the V gene TRBV4-2, with TRBD1 as a possible D gene (5 bases). V gave up 1 base and J gave up 0 bases, with 12 bases separating them. Germline loops: CDR1 LGHNA, CDR2 YNFKEQ. The CDR3 totals 16 residues. The chain's CDR3 is CASSQAGTAMNTEAFF. In DNA, the CDR3 is TGTGCCAGCAGCCAAGCAGGGACGGCAATGAACACTGAAGCTTTCTTT.

This chain joins TRBV30 and TRBJ1-1, with D unclear. V gave up 4 bases and J gave up 1 base, with 10 bases separating them. The CDR3 has 13 amino acids. CDR1 and CDR2 (germline): GTSNPN, SVGIG (reference sequence). In nucleotides, the CDR3 is TGTGCCTGGAATCCTGTGGGGAACACTGAAGCTTTCTTT. This translates into CAWNPVGNTEAFF.

V and J are TRBV6-5 and TRBJ2-2, with 8 bases identical to TRBD2. The germline CDR1 and CDR2 sequences are MNHEY and SVGAGI. CDR3 length: 14 amino acids. Unmatched junction bases numbered 4, after V lost 8 bases and J lost 2 bases. CDR3 nucleotides: TGTGCCAGCTCCAGCGGGGGCAACACCGGGGAGCTGTTTTTT. Its translation is CASSSGGNTGELFF.

The rearrangement links TRBV5-4 to TRBJ2-3; the D gene is possibly TRBD1 (5 bases). This CDR3 contains 15 residues. V was trimmed by 1 base and J by 4 bases, leaving 13 bases between them. Germline V gene data show CDR1 as SGHNT and CDR2 as YYREEE (reference sequence). CDR3 DNA sequence: TGTGCCAGCAGCTTGCAAGGGGCTCAGCCAGATACGCAGTATTTT. Its translation is CASSLQGAQPDTQYF.

The chain combines TRBV7-8 with TRBJ1-5; tentatively, D is TRBD1 (5 bases). Germline V gives CDR1 SGHVS, CDR2 FQNEAQ. The CDR3 is 16 residues long. Between the trimmed V and J ends, which lost 5 bases and 2 bases, there was a span of 16 bases. The CDR3 loop is CASSPRGGTRNQPQHF. CDR3 in DNA: TGTGCCAGCAGCCCCCGGGGCGGGACGCGCAATCAGCCCCAGCATTTT.

This clone was seen once. The chain joins TRBV10-2 to TRBJ1-5; 9 bases map to TRBD1. V dropped 2 bases and J dropped 11; count of bases not matched to a gene: 10. Germline CDR1 is WSHSY and CDR2 is SAAADI. The CDR3 runs 15 residues. The CDR3 is CASSERADRGDTQHF. Written as DNA, the CDR3 is TGCGCCAGCAGTGAGAGAGCCGACAGGGGGGATACCCAGCATTTT.

The chain links TRBV27 to TRBJ1-2; D is uncertain. The CDR3 is 15 amino acids. With 7 bases removed from V and 1 base from J, the gap between germline ends came to 16 bases. Germline V lookup: CDR1 MNHEY, CDR2 SMNVEV (reference sequence). CDR3: CASTSLLRGNYGYTF. The CDR3, as DNA: TGTGCCAGCACTTCGCTTCTCCGGGGTAACTATGGCTACACCTTC.

V gene TRBV5-1 combines with J gene TRBJ2-2; 9 positions agree with TRBD2. This CDR3 contains 17 residues. Germline V gives CDR1 SGHRS, CDR2 YFSETQ. J gave up 0 bases and V 4 bases, and 7 bases lay outside the gene matches. This chain's CDR3 is CASSLAGRGTNTGELFF. For the CDR3, the DNA is TGCGCCAGCAGCCTAGCGGGGAGGGGGACGAACACCGGGGAGCTGTTTTTT.

The V gene is TRBV6-5, the J gene TRBJ2-5; D gene uncertain. Trimming pared 0 bases from V and 2 bases from J, leaving 4 bases between. Germline V CDR1 and CDR2: MNHEY, SVGAGI. This CDR3 has 13 residues. The CDR3 loop is CASSYSMQETQYF. The CDR3 DNA is TGTGCCAGCAGTTACTCTATGCAAGAGACCCAGTACTTC.

The chain combines TRBV6-5 with TRBJ2-3; 8 bases agree with TRBD1. V gave up 10 bases and J gave up 5 bases; unmatched junction bases: 11. Germline values: CDR1 MNHEY, CDR2 SVGAGI. CDR3 size: 14 residues. The CDR3 DNA reads as TGTGCCACCACGACAGGGGCGGGCGGAGATACGCAGTATTTT. Translated: CATTTGAGGDTQYF.

The rearrangement uses TRBV18 and TRBJ2-7; possibly TRBD1 for D (5 bases). CDR3 length: 14 residues. Germline values: CDR1 KGHSH, CDR2 LQKENI. Trimming removed 3 bases from V and 3 bases from J, with 12 bases in between. The CDR3 nucleotides read TGTGCCAGCTCACCGAGAGACAGCTACTACGAGCAGTACTTC. Its protein product is CASSPRDSYYEQYF.

The chain couples TRBV15 to TRBJ2-5; D is possibly TRBD1 (6 bases). The ends were cut back, 1 base at V and 5 bases at J, with 11 bases in the middle. The length of the CDR3 is 14 residues. Per germline, CDR1 LNHNV and CDR2 YYDKDF (reference sequence). The CDR3 DNA reads as TGTGCCACCAGCAGAGCGGGACAACGGGAGACCCAGTACTTC. Protein product: CATSRAGQRETQYF.

This chain connects TRBV7-9 to TRBJ1-1, with 8 bases identical to TRBD1. The CDR3 runs 19 residues. CDR1 and CDR2 (germline): SEHNR, FQNEAQ (reference sequence). J lost 1 base, V lost 4 bases, and 17 bases had no gene match. The CDR3 nucleotides are TGTGCCAGCAGCTCCCCCCTCGAAGCAGGGGGCGGCGGGAACACTGAAGCTTTCTTT. This gives the protein CASSSPLEAGGGGNTEAFF.

V usage is TRBV19 and J usage is TRBJ1-1; maybe TRBD1 (5 bases). Germline CDR1 is LNHDA and CDR2 is SQIVND (reference sequence). The V and J ends lost 7 bases and 11 bases respectively, with 17 bases between them. CDR3 length equals 12 residues. The CDR3 region is CASTPGTGLAFF. The CDR3 DNA reads as TGTGCCAGTACTCCGGGGACGGGCTTGGCTTTCTTT.

The J gene is TRBJ1-2, the V gene TRBV7-9, with unresolved D. Trimming cost V 4 bases and J 8 bases, with 11 bases left between them. Germline values: CDR1 SEHNR, CDR2 FQNEAQ (reference sequence). This CDR3 has 12 amino acids. The CDR3 sequence: CASSYVQRGYTF. For the CDR3, the DNA is TGTGCCAGCAGCTACGTCCAGAGGGGCTACACCTTC.

The rearrangement links TRBV7-2 to TRBJ2-3; 9 bases line up with TRBD2. CDR3 length: 12 residues. V was pared by 5 bases and J by 10 bases, with 4 bases of the junction left unmatched. Germline CDR1 reads SGHTA; CDR2 reads FQGNSA. The CDR3 nucleotides are TGTGCCAGCAGCATATTAGCGGGGGCGCAGTATTTT. Protein: CASSILAGAQYF. Looking up the rest from reference TRBV7-2 and TRBJ2-3 gives the full variable domain: GAGVSQSPSNKVTEKGKDVELRCDPISGHTALYWYRQSLGQGLEFLIYFQGNSAPDKSGLPSDRFSAERTGGSVSTLTIQRTQQEDSAVYLCASSILAGAQYFGPGTRLTVL.

The gene calls are TRBV7-2 and TRBJ1-1; D perhaps matches TRBD1 (6 bases). The CDR3 runs to 14 residues. Per the germline V gene, CDR1 is SGHTA and CDR2 is FQGNSA. Deletions cut 3 bases from V and 3 bases from J, with 11 bases between. The DNA for the CDR3 is TGTGCCAGCAGCTTCGACAGGTCGGACACTGAAGCTTTCTTT. Protein product: CASSFDRSDTEAFF.

The chain has TRBV5-1 and TRBJ2-7, with TRBD2 identical over 9 bases. V trimming: 5 bases; J trimming: 4 bases; junction bases outside the gene matches: 7. There are 14 residues in the CDR3. Germline V gene sequence: CDR1 SGHRS, CDR2 YFSETQ. The CDR3 loop reads CASRQAGGAYEQYF. The CDR3 region has the DNA TGCGCCAGCAGGCAGGCGGGAGGGGCGTACGAGCAGTACTTC.

V usage is TRBV30 and J usage is TRBJ2-4; TRBD2 matches 9 bases. V lost 3 bases to trimming and J lost 13 bases; unmatched junction nucleotides: 13. The V gene's germline CDR1 is GTSNPN and CDR2 SVGIG (reference sequence). The CDR3 covers 14 residues. The CDR3 spells CAWRGLREGPAQYF. In nucleotides, the CDR3 is TGTGCCTGGAGGGGTTTGCGGGAGGGCCCGGCGCAGTACTTC. Using reference TRBV30 and TRBJ2-4 for the parts outside the CDR3, the full variable domain is SQTIHQWPATLVQPVGSPLSLECTVEGTSNPNLYWYRQAAGRGLQLLFYSVGIGQISSEVPQNLSASRPQDRQFILSSKKLLLSDSGFYLCAWRGLREGPAQYFGAGTRLSVL.

V usage is TRBV14 and J usage is TRBJ2-3, with a tentative D call TRBD2 (6 bases). Trimming shortened V by 2 bases and J by 0 bases, and 9 bases separated the two germline ends. CDR1 SGHDN and CDR2 FVKESK come from the germline V gene. The CDR3 is 15 amino acids. CDR3 region: CASSQWRGSTDTQYF. DNA of the CDR3: TGTGCCAGCAGCCAATGGCGGGGAAGCACAGATACGCAGTATTTT.

The V call is TRBV28, the J call TRBJ1-5; D may be TRBD1 (6 bases). This CDR3 is built from 12 residues. V was trimmed by 8 bases and J by 8 bases, leaving 13 bases between them. The germline V gene encodes CDR1 MDHEN and CDR2 SYDVKM. The CDR3 loop reads CASFRGFEPQHF. As DNA, the CDR3 is TGTGCCAGCTTTAGGGGGTTTGAGCCCCAGCATTTT.

V usage is TRBV4-1 and J usage is TRBJ1-4; unclear D gene. The CDR3 spans 13 residues. V lost 0 bases and J lost 8, with 7 bases in between. CDR1 is MGHRA, CDR2 YSYEKL, per germline. CDR3 protein: CASSQDRREKLFF. The DNA of the CDR3 is TGCGCCAGCAGCCAAGATAGGCGGGAAAAACTGTTTTTT.